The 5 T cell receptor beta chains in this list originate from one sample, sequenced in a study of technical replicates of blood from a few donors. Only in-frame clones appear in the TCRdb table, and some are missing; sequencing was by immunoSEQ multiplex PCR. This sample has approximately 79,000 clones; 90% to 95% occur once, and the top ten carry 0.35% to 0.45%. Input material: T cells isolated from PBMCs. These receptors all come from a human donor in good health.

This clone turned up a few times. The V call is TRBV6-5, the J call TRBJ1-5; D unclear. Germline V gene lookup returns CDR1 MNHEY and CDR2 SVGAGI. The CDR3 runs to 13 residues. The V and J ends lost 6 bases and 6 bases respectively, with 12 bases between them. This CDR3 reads CASSSQRGQPQHF. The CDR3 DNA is TGTGCCAGCAGCTCTCAGCGGGGTCAGCCCCAGCATTTT.

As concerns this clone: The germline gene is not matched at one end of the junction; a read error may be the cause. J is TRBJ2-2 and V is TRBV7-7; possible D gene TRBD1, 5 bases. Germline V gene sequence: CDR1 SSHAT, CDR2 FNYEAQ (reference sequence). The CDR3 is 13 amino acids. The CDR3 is CASSSGAHGELFF. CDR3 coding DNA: TGTGCTAGCAGTAGTGGGGCCCACGGGGAGCTGTTTTTT.

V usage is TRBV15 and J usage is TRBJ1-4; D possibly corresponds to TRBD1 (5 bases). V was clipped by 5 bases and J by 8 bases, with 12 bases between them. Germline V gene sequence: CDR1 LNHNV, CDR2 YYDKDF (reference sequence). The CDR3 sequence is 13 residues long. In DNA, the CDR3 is TGTGCCACCAGCCTTCGGGGGGGAGAAAAACTGTTTTTT. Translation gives CATSLRGGEKLFF.

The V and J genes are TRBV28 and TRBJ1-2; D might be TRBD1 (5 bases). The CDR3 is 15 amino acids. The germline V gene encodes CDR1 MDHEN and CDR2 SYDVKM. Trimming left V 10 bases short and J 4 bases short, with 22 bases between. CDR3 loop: CATRDGAWEGYGYTF. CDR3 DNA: TGTGCCACTCGGGACGGCGCATGGGAGGGCTATGGCTACACCTTC.

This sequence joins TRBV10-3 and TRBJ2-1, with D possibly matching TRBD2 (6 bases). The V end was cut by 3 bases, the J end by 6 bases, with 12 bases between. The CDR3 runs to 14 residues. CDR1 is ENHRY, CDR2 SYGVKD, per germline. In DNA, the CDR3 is TGTGCCATCAGTGACCCGGGAGACAGCAATGAGCAGTTCTTC. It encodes CAISDPGDSNEQFF.